This TCR beta chain was captured by sequencing in a study of beta chain features in type 1 diabetes. General study results and limits: Within the patient group, naive, central memory and Treg TCRB repertoires appeared more similar to each other than within healthy donors.

This clone was detected ten times or more. Its specificity is unknown. The CDR3 has 16 amino acids. V shed 3 bases, J shed 5 bases, and the junction held 8 bases outside the gene matches. Germline CDR1 is LNHNV and CDR2 is YYDKDF (reference sequence). Reverse transcription of all isolated RNA meant that expressed TCRB transcripts were sequenced. The data were produced by immunoSEQ multiplex PCR, yet TCRdb's version contains in-frame clones alone and is incomplete. This sample carries about 230,000 clones, about 10% of them seen once, and the ten largest clones take 0.03% to 0.04%. The chain joins TRBV15 to TRBJ2-3; TRBD2 agrees at 10 bases. The TCR sequence derives from a woman aged 18 to 35 in good health. The sequenced sample consisted of naive CD4+ T cells from blood. The CDR3 DNA follows: TGTGCCACCAGCAGCGGGTCTAGCGGGAGTGTAGATACGCAGTATTTT. It codes for CATSSGSSGSVDTQYF.